This T cell receptor (beta chain) was sequenced during a study of post-analysis software for immune sequencing data. V was trimmed by 6 bases and J by 1 base, leaving 14 bases between them. This CDR3 spans 15 amino acids. Germline V gene lookup returns CDR1 MNHNS and CDR2 SASEGT. A remark on this clonotype: Antigen specificity is unknown.

Study-wide points: Relative to controls, patients with multiple sclerosis showed significantly lower normalized Chao1 diversity. Higher frequency in patients than in controls was seen for roughly five TRBV segments, with TRBV5-6, TRBV5-1 and TRBV20-1 among them.

cDNA libraries for TCR beta contained unique molecular identifiers. A population of roughly 0.85 to 11 million T cells gave rise to about 500,000 cDNA molecules. Via MiXCR, TCRdb re-called the PCR reads, giving one row per CDR3 protein. The data show about 540,000 distinct CDR3 sequences, with less than 40% seen just once and about 6% held by the top ten. The source material was blood. The chain recombines TRBV6-1 with TRBJ2-3; D ambiguous. The TCR originated in a girl aged 2-17 years with multiple sclerosis. The DNA for the CDR3 is TGTGCCAGCAGCCAGGAATCTTGGGGCACAGATACGCAGTATTTT. Translating gives CASSQESWGTDTQYF.